This TCR beta chain was retrieved from a study of blood T cells in healthy people across ages. General observations from the study: When one million T cells were used, diversity estimates were thought to be underestimates. There were more naive CD4+ cells and higher diversity in long-lived donors than in aged donors.

A second roughly 6 to 11 cycle PCR used barcoded and J-beta primers. TCRdb redid the calling of the 5' RACE reads with MiXCR, one entry per CDR3 protein. The data contain 1.5 million to 2 million distinct CDR3 sequences, 40% to 55% of them singletons. As regards this clonotype: The antigen remains unidentified.

V lost 7 bases and J lost 6, with 18 bases in between. The CDR3 contains 14 residues. CDR1 and CDR2 (germline): ENHRY, SYGVKD. Sequencing input: blood. This TCR was recovered from a woman aged 40 to 50 in good health. V usage is TRBV10-3 and J usage is TRBJ1-1; possible D gene TRBD1, 5 bases. CDR3 in amino acids: CAIKQTAVWAEAFF. The CDR3 nucleotides read TGTGCCATCAAACAGACAGCGGTTTGGGCTGAAGCTTTCTTT.